Each of the 15 T cell receptor beta chains below was sequenced from the same sample in a study of graft-versus-host responses after intestinal transplantation (TCRdb year 2021). The library was generated by the immunoSEQ multiplex PCR assay. Imported from immuneACCESS, the table was reduced by TCRdb to in-frame sequences with V and J called. These copies leave out some clones; in studies compared against another copy, an unresolved V gene accounts for under half, and the cause of the remainder is not known. Here the sample has 100,000 or so clones; 90% to 95% occur a single time. The leading ten clones occupy about 2% of the sample. Per the publication, the time point label means: cells obtained before transplantation from donor or recipient. These TCRs are of unknown antigen specificity. The sequenced sample was unstimulated CD8+ T cells sorted from spleen or lymph node cells, obtained before intestinal transplant. These receptors were obtained from a human donor who received an intestinal transplant.

The rearrangement uses TRBV4-3 and TRBJ1-6, with TRBD1 matching 7 bases. This CDR3 contains 16 residues. The ends lost 3 bases at V and 9 bases at J; junction bases unmatched: 11. Germline CDR1 and CDR2: LGHNA and YSLEER. The CDR3 protein is CASSHRTGEGRSPLHF. CDR3 DNA sequence: TGCGCCAGCAGCCACCGCACAGGGGAAGGGCGTTCACCCCTCCACTTT.

This rearrangement joins TRBV5-6 to TRBJ2-1; D is perhaps TRBD2 (6 bases). There are 15 residues in the CDR3. Germline lookup yields CDR1 SGHDT and CDR2 YYEEEE. V gave up 5 bases and J gave up 7 bases, with 19 bases separating them. CDR3 loop: CASRKARDLRNEQFF. In nucleotides, the CDR3 is TGTGCCAGCAGAAAAGCGAGGGACTTAAGGAATGAGCAGTTCTTC.

DNA of the CDR3: TGTGCCAGCAGCTCCAGGACCTACAATGAGCAGTTCTTC. Amino acid sequence: CASSSRTYNEQFF. This chain joins TRBV9 and TRBJ2-1; no clear D gene. CDR1 is SGDLS and CDR2 is YYNGEE in the germline V gene. V lost 4 bases and J lost 2, with 7 bases in between. The CDR3 length is 13 residues.

The V and J genes are TRBV7-9 and TRBJ1-6; TRBD1 is a possible D gene (6 bases). The CDR3 covers 14 residues. Trimming took 4 bases from V and 3 from J, leaving 7 bases between them. Per the germline V gene, CDR1 is SEHNR and CDR2 is FQNEAQ (reference sequence). CDR3 in DNA: TGTGCCAGCAGCTCGGACAGCTATAATTCACCCCTCCACTTT. It yields the protein CASSSDSYNSPLHF. The variable domain in full, completed from reference TRBV7-9 and TRBJ1-6, reads DTGVSQNPRHKITKRGQNVTFRCDPISEHNRLYWYRQTLGQGPEFLTYFQNEAQLEKSRLLSDRFSAERPKGSFSTLEIQRTEQGDSAMYLCASSSDSYNSPLHFGNGTRLTVT.

The chain links TRBV11-3 to TRBJ2-2; TRBD1 might be the D (7 bases). Germline V lookup: CDR1 SGHNT, CDR2 YENEEA. Trimming left V 4 bases short and J 7 bases short, with 22 bases between. This CDR3 has 17 amino acids. The CDR3 is CASSSPPLGRGDGELFF. The CDR3 DNA follows: TGTGCCAGCAGCTCCCCCCCCCTTGGCAGGGGGGACGGGGAGCTGTTTTTT. Based on the CDR3 plus reference TRBV11-3 and TRBJ2-2, the full variable domain is EAGVVQSPRYKIIEKKQPVAFWCNPISGHNTLYWYLQNLGQGPELLIRYENEEAVDDSQLPKDRFSAERLKGVDSTLKIQPAELGDSAVYLCASSSPPLGRGDGELFFGEGSRLTVL.

The rearrangement joins TRBV27 to TRBJ2-3, with 8 bases matching TRBD2. Germline V gene sequence: CDR1 MNHEY, CDR2 SMNVEV (reference sequence). V shed 4 bases and J 6 bases; nucleotides not matched to a gene: 9. This CDR3 comprises 15 residues. In DNA, the CDR3 is TGTGCCAGCAGTTCCTCGGCGGGGGGCTGGGATACGCAGTATTTT. It specifies CASSSSAGGWDTQYF.

This chain joins TRBV10-3 and TRBJ2-2, with D possibly TRBD2 on 6 matching bases. Trimming removed 10 bases from V and 0 bases from J, with 15 bases in between. The CDR3 covers 15 residues. CDR1 is ENHRY and CDR2 is SYGVKD in the germline V gene. CDR3 in amino acids: CATPAGTSNTGELFF. DNA for the CDR3: TGTGCCACCCCGGCGGGGACCTCGAACACCGGGGAGCTGTTTTTT.

This CDR3 reads CSVNYYGEAFF. DNA of the CDR3: TGCAGCGTTAACTACTACGGTGAAGCTTTCTTT. The V and J genes are TRBV29-1 and TRBJ1-1; D not certain. CDR3 size: 11 residues. Germline assignment: CDR1 SQVTM and CDR2 ANQGSEA. Between the trimmed V and J ends, which lost 5 bases and 7 bases, there was a span of 11 bases.

The chain combines TRBV4-3 with TRBJ2-2, with 7 bases aligning to TRBD1. The CDR3 is 17 residues long. V shed 0 bases and J 1 base; nucleotides not matched to a gene: 5. CDR1 LGHNA and CDR2 YSLEER come from the germline V gene. The CDR3 DNA reads TGCGCCAGCAGCCAAGATGGCCCAGGGGGGAACACCGGGGAGCTGTTTTTT. This translates into CASSQDGPGGNTGELFF.

The chain joins TRBV19 to TRBJ2-7; D remains unclear. Germline CDR1 reads LNHDA; CDR2 reads SQIVND (reference sequence). The CDR3 runs to 14 residues. Trimming stripped 0 bases from V and 0 bases from J, with 6 bases between. Here the CDR3 reads CASSIEPGSYEQYF. The CDR3 bases are TGTGCCAGTAGTATAGAGCCGGGCTCCTACGAGCAGTACTTC.

The chain recombines TRBV9 with TRBJ1-2, with 7 bases fitting TRBD1. The germline V gene encodes CDR1 SGDLS and CDR2 YYNGEE. There are 15 residues in the CDR3. J was trimmed by 2 bases and V by 3 bases; bases with no gene match: 7. This chain's CDR3 is CASSAGGGGNYGYTF. The CDR3, as DNA: TGTGCCAGCAGCGCAGGGGGAGGAGGCAACTATGGCTACACCTTC. Complete variable domain (other parts from reference TRBV9 and TRBJ1-2): DSGVTQTPKHLITATGQRVTLRCSPRSGDLSVYWYQQSLDQGLQFLIQYYNGEERAKGNILERFSAQQFPDLHSELNLSSLELGDSALYFCASSAGGGGNYGYTFGSGTRLTVV.

This clone is a singleton in its sample. V usage is TRBV7-9 and J usage is TRBJ1-1; D unresolved. CDR1 SEHNR and CDR2 FQNEAQ come from the germline V gene (reference sequence). Trimming pared 0 bases from V and 2 bases from J, leaving 7 bases between. The CDR3 runs to 14 residues. CDR3 DNA sequence: TGTGCCAGCAGCTTAGCCGGTTCAAACACTGAAGCTTTCTTT. The encoded protein is CASSLAGSNTEAFF.

This clone was recorded once. The chain recombines TRBV7-9 with TRBJ1-3; 8 bases agree with TRBD1. Germline assignment: CDR1 SEHNR and CDR2 FQNEAQ (reference sequence). This CDR3 region has 15 residues. V gave up 5 bases and J gave up 2 bases; unmatched junction bases: 5. CDR3 sequence (DNA): TGTGCCAGCAGCGCCCGGGACAGGCCTGGAAACACCATATATTTT. Protein sequence: CASSARDRPGNTIYF.

The CDR3 reads CASSDRGYSTDTEAFF. The CDR3 nucleotides read TGTGCCAGCAGTGACAGGGGGTATTCGACGGACACTGAAGCTTTCTTT. The chain combines TRBV6-1 with TRBJ1-1, with 7 bases fitting TRBD1. Germline lookup yields CDR1 MNHNS and CDR2 SASEGT. Germline trimming cut 3 bases from V and 3 bases from J; bases unmatched to any gene: 10. There are 16 residues in the CDR3.

The chain couples TRBV7-2 to TRBJ1-1; D perhaps matches TRBD1 (5 bases). V was shortened by 3 bases and J by 10 bases, with 12 bases between the two germline ends. This CDR3 has 12 amino acids. The germline CDR1 and CDR2 sequences are SGHTA and FQGNSA. CDR3 sequence (DNA): TGTGCCAGCAGCTTGATTACAGGCCGAGCTTTCTTT. It is translated as CASSLITGRAFF.